What follows are 4 T cell receptor beta chains derived from one specimen sequenced in a study of control samples from healthy donors and cancer patients (dated by TCRdb to between 2020 and 2021). The library was produced with the immunoSEQ multiplex PCR assay. What TCRdb holds here is the immuneACCESS table cut down to in-frame rearrangements. Part of the clones is not present; checked against another copy, under half of the missing clones reflect an unresolved V gene, and the others are unexplained. For this sample the table gives around 53,000 clones, of which approximately 83% were detected only once. The ten largest clones take up roughly 2.8% of the sample. Sequenced sample: PBMCs. The receptor source for this set is a woman between 45 and 65 years old with lung cancer.

This clone has just one count. The chain is built from TRBV7-2 and TRBJ2-1; 9 bases are shared with TRBD1. CDR3 size: 16 residues. J lost 4 bases, V lost 5 bases, and 9 bases had no gene match. Germline V gene sequence: CDR1 SGHTA, CDR2 FQGNSA. The CDR3 bases are TGTGCCAGCAGCAGAAACAGGGGGCTGTTTTACAATGAGCAGTTCTTC. Its protein is CASSRNRGLFYNEQFF.

V and J are TRBV19 and TRBJ1-3, with D possibly TRBD1 on 5 matching bases. The CDR3 covers 15 residues. The V gene's germline CDR1 is LNHDA and CDR2 SQIVND (reference sequence). V gave up 7 bases and J gave up 0 bases, with 13 bases separating them. CDR3: CASTGSRASGNTIYF. In DNA, the CDR3 is TGTGCCAGTACCGGGAGCAGGGCCTCTGGAAACACCATATATTTT.

The chain carries TRBV7-3 and TRBJ2-1; D unresolved. The CDR3 spans 13 residues. Germline values: CDR1 SGHTA, CDR2 FQGTGA. V was trimmed by 2 bases and J by 5 bases, leaving 7 bases between them. The DNA for the CDR3 is TGTGCCAGCAGCTTAGGTCTAGACAATGAGCAGTTCTTC. Its translation is CASSLGLDNEQFF.

The chain recombines TRBV5-5 with TRBJ1-2, with D perhaps matching TRBD1 (5 bases). Germline-derived CDR1 and CDR2 are SGHKS and YYEKEE (reference sequence). The ends were cut back, 4 bases at V and 8 bases at J, with 15 bases in the middle. The length of the CDR3 is 13 residues. The CDR3 bases are TGTGCCAGCAGCACCCTGATAGGGACGGGCTACACCTTC. This codes for CASSTLIGTGYTF.